Described below is a single T cell receptor beta chain sequence and its context. V was trimmed by 7 bases and J by 5 bases, leaving 14 bases between them. The germline V gene has CDR1 SGHVS and CDR2 FNYEAQ. This CDR3 spans 13 amino acids. As processed by the authors: Reference gene primer amplification in the assay estimated nucleated cell counts. Assay: immunoSEQ multiplex PCR; the TCRdb copy retains only in-frame clones and omits some. Clonal size and the V and J genes are those of that table, whereas D and trimming came from the DNA. Altogether 170,000 or so clones are present, 83% being singletons, with the ten largest covering 1.5%. The sample originates from a study of blood T cell repertoires in COVID-19. Study-level background: Sites across the United States, Italy and Spain contributed samples from acute and convalescent COVID-19. From T cells, B-cell-depleted T cells, or PBMCs came the material, which was cDNA or gDNA.

The TCR sequence derives from a human donor in a cohort sampled during active COVID-19. The gene calls are TRBV7-6 and TRBJ1-1; a possible D gene is TRBD1 (6 bases). The sequenced sample was peripheral blood. The CDR3 DNA reads TGTGCCAGCACCAACACAGGGTGGACTGAAGCTTTCTTT. Translated, it gives CASTNTGWTEAFF.